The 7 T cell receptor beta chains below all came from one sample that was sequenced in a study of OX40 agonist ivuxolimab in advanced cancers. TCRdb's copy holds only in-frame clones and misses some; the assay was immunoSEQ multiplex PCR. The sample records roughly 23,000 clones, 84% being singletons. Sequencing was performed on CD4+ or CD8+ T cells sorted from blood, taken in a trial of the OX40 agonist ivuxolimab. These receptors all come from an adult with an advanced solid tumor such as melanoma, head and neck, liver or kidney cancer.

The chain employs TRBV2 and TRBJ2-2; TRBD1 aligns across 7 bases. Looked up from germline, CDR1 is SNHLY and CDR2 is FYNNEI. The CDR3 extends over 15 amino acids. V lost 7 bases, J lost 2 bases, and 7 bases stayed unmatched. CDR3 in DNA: TGTGCCAGCAAAACAGGGGCGATCAACACCGGGGAGCTGTTTTTT. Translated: CASKTGAINTGELFF.

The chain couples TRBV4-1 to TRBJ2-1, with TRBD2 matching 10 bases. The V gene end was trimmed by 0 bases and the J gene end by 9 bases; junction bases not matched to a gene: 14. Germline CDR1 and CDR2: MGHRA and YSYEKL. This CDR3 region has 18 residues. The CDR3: CASSQDFVGLAGEGEQFF. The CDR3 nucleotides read TGCGCCAGCAGCCAAGATTTTGTGGGGCTAGCGGGAGAAGGTGAGCAGTTCTTC.

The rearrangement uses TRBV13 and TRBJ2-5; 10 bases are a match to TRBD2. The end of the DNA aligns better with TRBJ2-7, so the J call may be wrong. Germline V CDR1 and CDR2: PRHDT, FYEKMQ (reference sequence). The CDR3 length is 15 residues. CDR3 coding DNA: TGTGCCAGCAGCCCTGTACTAGCGGGGACCTACGAGCAGTACTTC. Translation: CASSPVLAGTYEQYF.

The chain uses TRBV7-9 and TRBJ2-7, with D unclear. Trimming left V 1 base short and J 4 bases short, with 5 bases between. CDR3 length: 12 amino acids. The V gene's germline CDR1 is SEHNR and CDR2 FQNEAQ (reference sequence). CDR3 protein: CASSLGSYEQYF. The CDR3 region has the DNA TGTGCCAGCAGCTTAGGGAGTTACGAGCAGTACTTC.

CDR3 amino acids: CASSLGAFGNEQYF. CDR3 DNA sequence: TGTGCCAGCAGCTTAGGAGCTTTTGGCAACGAGCAGTACTTC. This chain connects TRBV7-2 to TRBJ2-7; D remains ambiguous. Germline V CDR1 and CDR2: SGHTA, FQGNSA. Between the trimmed V and J ends, which lost 1 base and 5 bases, there was a span of 12 bases. The CDR3 runs to 14 residues.

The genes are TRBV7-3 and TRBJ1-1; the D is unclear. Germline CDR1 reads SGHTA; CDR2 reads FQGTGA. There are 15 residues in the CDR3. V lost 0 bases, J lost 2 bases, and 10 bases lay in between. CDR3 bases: TGTGCCAGCAGCTTAACCGCAGGTTTTAACACTGAAGCTTTCTTT. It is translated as CASSLTAGFNTEAFF.

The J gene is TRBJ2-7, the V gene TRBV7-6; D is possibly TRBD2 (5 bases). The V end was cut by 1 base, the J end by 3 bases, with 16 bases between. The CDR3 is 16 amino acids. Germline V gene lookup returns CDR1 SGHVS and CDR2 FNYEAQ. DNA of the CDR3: TGTGCCAGCAGCTTAGGGACTGGACGGTCGAACTACGAGCAGTACTTC. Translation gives CASSLGTGRSNYEQYF.